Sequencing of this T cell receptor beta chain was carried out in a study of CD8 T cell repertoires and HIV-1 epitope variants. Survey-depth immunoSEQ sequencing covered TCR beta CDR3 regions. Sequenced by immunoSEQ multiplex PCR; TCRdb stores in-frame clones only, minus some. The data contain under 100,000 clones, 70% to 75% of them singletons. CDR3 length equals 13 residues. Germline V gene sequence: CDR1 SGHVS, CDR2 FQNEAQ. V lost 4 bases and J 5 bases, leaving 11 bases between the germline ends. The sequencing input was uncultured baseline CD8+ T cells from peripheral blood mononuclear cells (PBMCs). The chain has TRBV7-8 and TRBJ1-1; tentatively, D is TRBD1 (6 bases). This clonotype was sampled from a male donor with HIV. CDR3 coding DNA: TGTGCCAGCAGCTCCCAGGGGAGGACTGAAGCTTTCTTT. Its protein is CASSSQGRTEAFF.